This T cell receptor beta chain stems from a study of Tregs in tolerant kidney transplant recipients. Study-level information: Sorting of CD4+CD25+CD127- cells followed roughly three-day belatacept mixed lymphocyte reactions, sometimes with roughly five-day graft donor restimulation. Recipient cells were told from donor cells by antibody staining.

This CDR3 spans 15 amino acids. Looked up from germline, CDR1 is MGHRA and CDR2 is YSYEKL. V was clipped by 0 bases and J by 0 bases, with 6 bases between them. Generated by immunoSEQ multiplex PCR, the TCRdb table keeps only in-frame clones and is missing some. The sample holds about 21,000 clones, about 71% seen once. This clone appeared once. Its antigen is unknown. General study findings and limits: Biological reproducibility was not directly addressed in this study.

Sequenced sample: Tregs from blood cultured with allogeneic cells. The TCR comes from a human donor in good health. The V and J genes are TRBV4-1 and TRBJ1-3; no clear D gene. The CDR3, as DNA: TGCGCCAGCAGCCAAGATACGGCCTCTGGAAACACCATATATTTT. Residues: CASSQDTASGNTIYF.